The T cell receptor beta chain under discussion was sequenced for a study of shared clonotypes between healthy human individuals. As handled by the study authors: In the immunoSEQ data, sequences were junction-only and lacked quality scores, so filtering differed. The assay was immunoSEQ multiplex PCR, and TCRdb's table has in-frame clones only and misses some. For V, J and clone size, that table is used; D and trimming come from the DNA. There are about 490,000 clones in the sample; roughly 85% occur only once, and over 9.5% lies in the top ten. This CDR3 has 16 residues. The germline V gene encodes CDR1 SGHDN and CDR2 FVKESK. V was trimmed by 3 bases and J by 5 bases, leaving 19 bases between them.

The chain couples TRBV14 to TRBJ2-5, with D perhaps matching TRBD2 (5 bases). The receptor was derived from a woman between 35 and 50 years old in good health. Some clones in this sample may be carry-over from other donors' samples. The sample consisted of PBMCs. The CDR3 coding sequence is TGTGCCAGCAGCCACACCCTGTTAGCGATCCGGGAGACCCAGTACTTC. This translates into CASSHTLLAIRETQYF.